This TCR beta chain was sequenced for a study of CD8 T cells in Susac syndrome. A quantity of about 0.45 to 1 ug RNA underwent reverse transcription using random hexamers. TCRdb re-called the immunoSEQ multiplex PCR reads with MiXCR, one entry per CDR3 protein. The sample has some 300,000 distinct CDR3 sequences; roughly 85% are singletons. Germline assignment: CDR1 KGHDR and CDR2 SFDVKD. Trimming removed 7 bases at V and 1 base at J, with 12 bases between. The CDR3 runs 15 residues. The rearrangement links TRBV24-1 to TRBJ2-2; perhaps TRBD1 as D (6 bases). The receptor's source is a human donor with multiple sclerosis. Sequences were obtained from CD8+ T cells from PBMCs. The CDR3 sequence: CATSDPTGNTGELFF. DNA of the CDR3: TGTGCCACCAGCGATCCGACAGGGAACACCGGGGAGCTGTTTTTT.